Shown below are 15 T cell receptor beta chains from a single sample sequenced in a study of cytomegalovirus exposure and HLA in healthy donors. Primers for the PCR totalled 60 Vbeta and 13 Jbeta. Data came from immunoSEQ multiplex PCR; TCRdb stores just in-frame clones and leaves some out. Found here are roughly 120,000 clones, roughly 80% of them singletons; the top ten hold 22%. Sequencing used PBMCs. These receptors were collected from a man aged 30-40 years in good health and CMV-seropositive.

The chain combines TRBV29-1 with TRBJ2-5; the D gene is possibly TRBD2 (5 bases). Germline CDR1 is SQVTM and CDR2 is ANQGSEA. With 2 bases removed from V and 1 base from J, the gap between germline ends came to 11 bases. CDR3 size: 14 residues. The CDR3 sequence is CSVENSVGQETQYF. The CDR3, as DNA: TGCAGCGTTGAAAATAGCGTCGGCCAAGAGACCCAGTACTTC.

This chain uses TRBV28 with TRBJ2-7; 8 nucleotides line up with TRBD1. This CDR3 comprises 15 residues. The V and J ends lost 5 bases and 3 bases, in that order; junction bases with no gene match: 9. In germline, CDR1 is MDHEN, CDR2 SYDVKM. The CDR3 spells CASSISGTGLYEQYF. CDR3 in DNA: TGTGCCAGCAGTATCTCCGGGACAGGACTCTACGAGCAGTACTTC.

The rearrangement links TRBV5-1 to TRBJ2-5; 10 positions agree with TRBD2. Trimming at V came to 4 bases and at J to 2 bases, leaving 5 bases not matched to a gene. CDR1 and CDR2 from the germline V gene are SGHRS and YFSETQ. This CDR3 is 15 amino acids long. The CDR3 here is CASSTGLAFQETQYF. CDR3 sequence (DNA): TGCGCCAGCAGCACGGGACTAGCGTTTCAAGAGACCCAGTACTTC.

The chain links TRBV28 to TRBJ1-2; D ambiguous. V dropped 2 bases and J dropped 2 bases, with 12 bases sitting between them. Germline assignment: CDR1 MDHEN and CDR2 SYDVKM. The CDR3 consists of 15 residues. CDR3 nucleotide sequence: TGTGCCAGCAGTTTAAATTGGCTGTTAAACTATGGCTACACCTTC. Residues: CASSLNWLLNYGYTF.

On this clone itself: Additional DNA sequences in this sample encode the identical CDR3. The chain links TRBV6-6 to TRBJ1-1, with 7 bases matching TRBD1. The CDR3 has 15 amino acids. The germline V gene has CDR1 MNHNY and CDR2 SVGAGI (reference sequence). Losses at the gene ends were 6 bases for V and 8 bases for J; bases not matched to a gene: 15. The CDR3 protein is CASSRPTGRDREAFF. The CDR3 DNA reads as TGTGCCAGCAGCCGCCCGACAGGGCGAGATAGGGAAGCTTTCTTT.

In DNA, the CDR3 is TGTGCCAGCAGCCCCAGGGTTAACAAGCAAGAGACCCAGTACTTC. Encoded protein: CASSPRVNKQETQYF. The chain couples TRBV5-4 to TRBJ2-5; the D gene is possibly TRBD1 (5 bases). In germline, CDR1 is SGHNT, CDR2 YYREEE (reference sequence). This CDR3 is 15 amino acids long. Trimming took off 4 bases at V and 2 bases at J, with 15 bases between the two ends.

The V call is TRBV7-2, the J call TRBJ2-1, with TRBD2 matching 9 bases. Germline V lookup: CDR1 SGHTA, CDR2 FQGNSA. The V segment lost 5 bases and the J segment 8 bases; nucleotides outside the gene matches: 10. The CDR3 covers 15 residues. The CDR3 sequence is CASSPRGSGGYEQFF. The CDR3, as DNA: TGTGCCAGCAGCCCCCGGGGTAGCGGGGGCTATGAGCAGTTCTTC.

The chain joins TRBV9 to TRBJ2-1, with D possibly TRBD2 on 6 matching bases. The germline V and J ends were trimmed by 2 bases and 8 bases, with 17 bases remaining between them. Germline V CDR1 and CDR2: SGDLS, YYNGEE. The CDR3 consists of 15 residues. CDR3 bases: TGTGCCAGCAGCGTCATCCGGGACTCGTTCGATGAGCAGTTCTTC. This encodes CASSVIRDSFDEQFF. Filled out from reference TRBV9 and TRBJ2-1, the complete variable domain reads DSGVTQTPKHLITATGQRVTLRCSPRSGDLSVYWYQQSLDQGLQFLIQYYNGEERAKGNILERFSAQQFPDLHSELNLSSLELGDSALYFCASSVIRDSFDEQFFGPGTRLTVL.

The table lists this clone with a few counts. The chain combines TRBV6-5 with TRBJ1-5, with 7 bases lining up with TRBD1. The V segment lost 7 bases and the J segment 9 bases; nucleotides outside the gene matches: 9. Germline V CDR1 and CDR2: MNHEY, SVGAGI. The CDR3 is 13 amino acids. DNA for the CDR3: TGTGCCAGCACTCGACAGGGCAGGGGGCCCCAGCATTTT. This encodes CASTRQGRGPQHF.

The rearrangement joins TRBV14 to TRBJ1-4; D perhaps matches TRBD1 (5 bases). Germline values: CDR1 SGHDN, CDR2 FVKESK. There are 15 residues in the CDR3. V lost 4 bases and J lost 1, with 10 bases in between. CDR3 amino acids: CASSPHRITNEKLFF. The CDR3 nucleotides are TGTGCCAGCAGCCCCCACAGGATAACTAATGAAAAACTGTTTTTT.

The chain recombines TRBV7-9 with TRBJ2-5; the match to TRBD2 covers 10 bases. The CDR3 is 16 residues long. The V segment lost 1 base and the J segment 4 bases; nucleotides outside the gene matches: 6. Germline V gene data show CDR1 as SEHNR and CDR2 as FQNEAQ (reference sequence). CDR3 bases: TGTGCCAGCAGCTTAGAGCTAGCGGGGGCGGGAGAGACCCAGTACTTC. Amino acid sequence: CASSLELAGAGETQYF.

The CDR3 nucleotides read TGTGCCTGGAGTACCGAGGGCAACGCTAAAGTAGTGCAGTACTTC. Protein product: CAWSTEGNAKVVQYF. This sequence joins TRBV30 and TRBJ2-7; possibly TRBD2 for D (5 bases). Germline CDR1 is GTSNPN and CDR2 is SVGIG (reference sequence). The CDR3 contains 15 residues. The V end was cut by 2 bases, the J end by 9 bases, with 23 bases between.

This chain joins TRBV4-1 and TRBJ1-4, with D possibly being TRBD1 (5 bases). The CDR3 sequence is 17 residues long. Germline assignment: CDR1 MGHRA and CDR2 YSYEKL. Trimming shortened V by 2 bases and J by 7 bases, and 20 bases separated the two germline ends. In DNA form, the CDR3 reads TGCGCCAGCAGCCAATACCCCCGGGGGAGTAGGGGTGAAAAACTGTTTTTT. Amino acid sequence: CASSQYPRGSRGEKLFF.

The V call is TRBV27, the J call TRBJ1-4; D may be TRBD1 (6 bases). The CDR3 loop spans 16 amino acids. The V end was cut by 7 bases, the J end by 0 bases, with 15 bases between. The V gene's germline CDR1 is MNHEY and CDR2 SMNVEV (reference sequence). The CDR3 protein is CASTDSHYATNEKLFF. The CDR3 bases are TGTGCCAGCACGGACAGCCACTATGCAACTAATGAAAAACTGTTTTTT.

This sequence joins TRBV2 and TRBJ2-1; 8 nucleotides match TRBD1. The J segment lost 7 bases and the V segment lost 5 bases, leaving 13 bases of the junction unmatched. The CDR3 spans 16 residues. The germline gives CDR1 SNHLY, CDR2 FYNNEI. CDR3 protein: CASSPQRQGRPNEQFF. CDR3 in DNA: TGTGCCAGCAGTCCTCAACGACAGGGGCGGCCTAATGAGCAGTTCTTC.